A selection of T cell receptor beta chains follows, all from one sample in a study of T-cell memory formation after mild COVID-19. One entry per CDR3 protein, called by TCRdb with MiXCR from the 5' RACE reads. The sample lists hundreds of thousands of distinct CDR3 sequences; around 21% were seen once. The material sequenced was PBMCs or a T cell subset sorted from them (not recorded which). These receptors were collected from an adult woman who had mild COVID-19 (a few samples of this study predate the infection). Cell type and time point are not known. Both conserved end residues are part of each CDR3. D genes are given only for firm matches. A clone size is listed for some rows: how often the clone was seen (once, few, many), or a class if it is expanded.

J,size,V,D,DNA,CDR3
TRBJ2-7,many,TRBV7-2,-,TGTGCCAGCAGCTCGCAGGGGATGTCGGGGTCCTACGAGCAGTACTTC,CASSSQGMSGSYEQYF
TRBJ2-7,-,TRBV11-2,TRBD1,TGTGCCAGCAGCTTAATGGGCCCCGGGACAGGGCTCAGCGAGCAGTACTTC,CASSLMGPGTGLSEQYF
TRBJ2-7,few,TRBV7-2,-,-,CASSLVASGSPYF
TRBJ2-1,few,TRBV29-1,TRBD1,TGCAGCGAGACGGACAGGCCCAATGAGCAGTTCTTC,CSETDRPNEQFF
TRBJ1-3,many,TRBV25-1,-,TGTGCCAGCAGTGTTTCAGGGGATTCGAACACCATATATTTT,CASSVSGDSNTIYF
TRBJ2-3,-,TRBV6-2/TRBV6-3,-,TGTGCCAGCAGAGGTACGGGGGCCCCGGATACGCAGTATTTT,CASRGTGAPDTQYF
TRBJ1-5,-,TRBV3-1,-,TGTGCCAGCAGCCAAGACGGGCTTCAGCCCCAGCATTTT,CASSQDGLQPQHF
TRBJ2-5,-,TRBV5-1,-,TGCGCCAGCAGCTTGTATCAGGCCGCCCAAGAGACCCAGTACTTC,CASSLYQAAQETQYF
TRBJ2-7,few,TRBV12-3/TRBV12-4,TRBD2,TGTGCCAGCAGCAACCCGCCGAGCGGGGGGGATCAGCAGCAGTACTTC,CASSNPPSGGDQQQYF
TRBJ2-5,few,TRBV3-1,-,TGTGCCAGCAGCCAAGAGGCAGGGGGGGAGACCCAGTACTTC,CASSQEAGGETQYF
TRBJ1-1,few,TRBV7-9,TRBD1,TGTGCCAGCAGCATGGACAGGGTGGTAGCTTTCTTT,CASSMDRVVAFF
TRBJ2-3,-,TRBV5-5,-,TGTGCCAGCAGCTTGCAGGCTTCTTTGGATACGCAGTATTTT,CASSLQASLDTQYF
TRBJ1-5,many,TRBV6-1,-,TGTGCCAGCAGTGAAGGACAGGAAGGTCAGCCCCAGCATTTT,CASSEGQEGQPQHF
TRBJ2-3,-,TRBV25-1,TRBD2,TGTGCCAGCAGGCCTGCGGGAGACGGTACAGATACGCAGTATTTT,CASRPAGDGTDTQYF
TRBJ2-7,-,TRBV5-6,-,TGTGCCAGCAGCTTGAAGTGGACGTTCTCCTACGAGCAGTACTTC,CASSLKWTFSYEQYF
TRBJ1-2,-,TRBV4-2,-,TGTGCCAGCAGCCAAGACAGGGTTAATGGCTACACCTTC,CASSQDRVNGYTF
TRBJ1-2,few,TRBV30,TRBD1,TGTGCCTGGAGAAAGATGGACAGGCCGCCTTATGGCTACACCTTC,CAWRKMDRPPYGYTF
TRBJ2-5,-,TRBV20-1,-,TGCAGTGCTAGACCGGGACACCTCCAAGAGACCCAGTACTTC,CSARPGHLQETQYF
TRBJ1-1,-,TRBV3-1,-,TGTGCCAGCAGCCAACAACAGGGGAACACTGAAGCTTTCTTT,CASSQQQGNTEAFF
TRBJ1-2,many,TRBV6-5,-,TGTGCCAGCAGTTACGGAGGCAACGGGCCGATCTATGGCTACACCTTC,CASSYGGNGPIYGYTF
TRBJ2-1,few,TRBV5-1,TRBD1,TGCGCCAGCAGACCGGGACAGGGCTTAAATGAGCAGTTCTTC,CASRPGQGLNEQFF
TRBJ2-7,few,TRBV11-2,-,TGTGCCAGCAGCCAGGTTACGGGGGTGGGCTACGAGCAGTACTTC,CASSQVTGVGYEQYF
TRBJ2-5,few,TRBV6-1,-,TGTGCCAGCAAGCGCGGTGGGTTCGGAGAGACCCAGTACTTC,CASKRGGFGETQYF